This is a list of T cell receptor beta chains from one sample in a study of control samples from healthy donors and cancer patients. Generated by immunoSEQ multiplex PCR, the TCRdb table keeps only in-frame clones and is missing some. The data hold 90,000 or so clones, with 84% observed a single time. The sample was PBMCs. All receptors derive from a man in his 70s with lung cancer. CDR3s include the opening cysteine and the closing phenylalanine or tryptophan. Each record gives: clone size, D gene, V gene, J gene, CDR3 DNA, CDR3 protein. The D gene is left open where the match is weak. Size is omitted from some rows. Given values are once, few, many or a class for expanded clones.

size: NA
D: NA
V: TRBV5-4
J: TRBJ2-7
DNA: TGTGCCAGCAGCTCTGCGCCGGTTGGCTACGAGCAGTACTTC
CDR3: CASSSAPVGYEQYF

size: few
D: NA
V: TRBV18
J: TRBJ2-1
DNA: TGTGCCAGCTCACCCGAGGGTTACAATGAGCAGTTCTTC
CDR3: CASSPEGYNEQFF

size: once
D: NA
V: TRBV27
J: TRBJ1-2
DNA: TGTGCCAGCAGTTTTATGTTCGGGGGAGACTATGGCTACACCTTC
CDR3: CASSFMFGGDYGYTF

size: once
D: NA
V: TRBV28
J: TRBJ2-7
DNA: TGTGCCAGCAGTTCTTTTAGGGGTGCCGAGCAGTACTTC
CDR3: CASSSFRGAEQYF

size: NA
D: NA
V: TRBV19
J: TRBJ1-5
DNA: TGTGCCACCAAGGGTTATAGTAGGGGAAGGGATCAGCCCCAGCATTTT
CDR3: CATKGYSRGRDQPQHF

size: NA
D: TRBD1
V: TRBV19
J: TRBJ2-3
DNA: TGTGCCAGTAGTGACAGGGGGATCACAGATACGCAGTATTTT
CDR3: CASSDRGITDTQYF

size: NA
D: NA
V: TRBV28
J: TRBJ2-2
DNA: TGTGCCACCCATCCCCCAGGAGGGATAGGGGGGGAGCTGTTTTTT
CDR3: CATHPPGGIGGELFF

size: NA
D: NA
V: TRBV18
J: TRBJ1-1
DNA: TGTGCCAGCTCACCAAGCGGGGGGCGGGACACTGAAGCTTTCTTT
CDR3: CASSPSGGRDTEAFF

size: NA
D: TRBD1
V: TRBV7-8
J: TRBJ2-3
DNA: TGTGCCAGCAGCGTCTCCGGGACAGGGAAAGATACGCAGTATTTT
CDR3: CASSVSGTGKDTQYF

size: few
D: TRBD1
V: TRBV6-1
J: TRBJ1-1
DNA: TGTGCCAGCAGTGAAGCGCTGTGGCAGGGGGCCAGCACTGAAGCTTTCTTT
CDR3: CASSEALWQGASTEAFF

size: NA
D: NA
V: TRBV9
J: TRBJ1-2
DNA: TGTGCCAGCAGCCCCCAAAGAGGAGGGGCAGCTGGCTACACCTTC
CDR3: CASSPQRGGAAGYTF

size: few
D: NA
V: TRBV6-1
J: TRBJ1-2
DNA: TGTGCCAGCAGTGACGCGTTTCACACTGATGGCTACACCTTC
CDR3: CASSDAFHTDGYTF

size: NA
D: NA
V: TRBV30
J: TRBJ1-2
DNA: TGTGCCTGGAGTCACGGTACGATCTATGGCTACACCTTC
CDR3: CAWSHGTIYGYTF

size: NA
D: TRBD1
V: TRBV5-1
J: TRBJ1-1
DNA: TGCGCCAGCAGCCCACAGGGGTTAAGGACTGAAGCTTTCTTT
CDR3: CASSPQGLRTEAFF

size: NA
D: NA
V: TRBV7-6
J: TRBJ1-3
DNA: TGTGCCAGCAGCTTAGGGGGACTTTTTGGAAACACCATATATTTT
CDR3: CASSLGGLFGNTIYF

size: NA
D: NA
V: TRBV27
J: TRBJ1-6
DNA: TGTGCCAGCAAAGACGGTAGCTCCTATAATTCACCCCTCCACTTT
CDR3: CASKDGSSYNSPLHF

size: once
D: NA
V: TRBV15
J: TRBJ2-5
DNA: TGTGCCACCAGCAGAGACGACGACAGCCGGACGGAGACCCAGTACTTC
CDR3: CATSRDDDSRTETQYF

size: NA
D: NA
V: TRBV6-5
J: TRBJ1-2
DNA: TGTGCCAGCAGTTACGAGTGGGGAAGTGACGGCTACACCTTC
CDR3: CASSYEWGSDGYTF

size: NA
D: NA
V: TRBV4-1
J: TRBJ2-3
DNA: TGCGCCAGCAGCCAAGGTCAGGGGTTGGCGGGGAGCACAGATACGCAGTATTTT
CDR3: CASSQGQGLAGSTDTQYF

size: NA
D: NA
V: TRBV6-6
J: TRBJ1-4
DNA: TGTGCCAGCAGTCGCGGAGGTTTGGGCACTAATGAAAAACTGTTTTTT
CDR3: CASSRGGLGTNEKLFF

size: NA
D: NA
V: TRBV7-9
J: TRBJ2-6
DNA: TGTGCCAGCAGCTTAGTTCGGGCTGGGGCCAACGTCCTGACTTTC
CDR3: CASSLVRAGANVLTF

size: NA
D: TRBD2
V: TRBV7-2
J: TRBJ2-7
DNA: TGTGCCAGCAGCTTCACTAGCGGGGGGGCCTACGAGCAGTACTTC
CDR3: CASSFTSGGAYEQYF

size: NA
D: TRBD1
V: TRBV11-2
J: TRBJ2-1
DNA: TGTGCCAGCAGCTTCTCCGGGACAGGGGCGAAGCGGCAGTTCTTC
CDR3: CASSFSGTGAKRQFF

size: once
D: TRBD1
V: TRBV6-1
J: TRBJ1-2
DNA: TGTGCCAGCAGTGACGCCGGGACAGGGAACTATGGCTACACCTTC
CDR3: CASSDAGTGNYGYTF

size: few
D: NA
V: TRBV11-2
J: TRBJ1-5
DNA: TGTGCCAGCAGCTTGGGGGAGAATCAGCCCCAGCATTTT
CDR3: CASSLGENQPQHF

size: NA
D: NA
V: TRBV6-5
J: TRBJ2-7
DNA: TGTGCCAGCAGTTCCCCGCAGGGGAGGGGCGAGCAGTACTTC
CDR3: CASSSPQGRGEQYF

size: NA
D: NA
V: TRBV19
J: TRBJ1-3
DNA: TGTGCCAGTATTGCCAGCTTAACTGGAAACACCATATATTTT
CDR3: CASIASLTGNTIYF

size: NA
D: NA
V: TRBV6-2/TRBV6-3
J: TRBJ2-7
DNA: TGTGCCAGCAGTTACTCAGGTTCAGGGGTCGAGCAGTACTTC
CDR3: CASSYSGSGVEQYF

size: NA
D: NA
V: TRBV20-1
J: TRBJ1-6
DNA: TGCAGTGCTAGTCAAGTGGGGCGGGGAAATTCACCCCTCCACTTT
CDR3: CSASQVGRGNSPLHF

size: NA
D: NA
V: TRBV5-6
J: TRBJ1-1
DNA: TGTGCCAGCAGCTTGCCGGGCTACGAAGCTTTCTTT
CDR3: CASSLPGYEAFF

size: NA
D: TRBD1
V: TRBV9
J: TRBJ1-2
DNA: TGTGCCAGCACCGCCCTGCCCGGGACAGGGCGCGGCTACACCTTC
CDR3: CASTALPGTGRGYTF

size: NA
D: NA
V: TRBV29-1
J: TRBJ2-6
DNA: TGCAGCGTTGAATGGCAGGGGGGCTCTGGGGCCAACGTCCTGACTTTC
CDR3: CSVEWQGGSGANVLTF

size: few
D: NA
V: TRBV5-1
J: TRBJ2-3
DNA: TGCGCCAGCAGCGGAGGTGGCTACACAGATACGCAGTATTTT
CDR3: CASSGGGYTDTQYF

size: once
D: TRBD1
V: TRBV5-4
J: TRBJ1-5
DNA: TGTGCCAGCAGCCGGAGGCCAGGACAGGGGAATCAGCCCCAGCATTTT
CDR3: CASSRRPGQGNQPQHF

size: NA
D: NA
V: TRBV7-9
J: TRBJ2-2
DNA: TGTGCCAGCAGCTTGGACTTATACACCGGGGAGCTGTTTTTT
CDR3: CASSLDLYTGELFF

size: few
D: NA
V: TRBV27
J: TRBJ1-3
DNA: TGTGCCAGCAGTTTGGATAGGACCTCTGGAAACACCATATATTTT
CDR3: CASSLDRTSGNTIYF

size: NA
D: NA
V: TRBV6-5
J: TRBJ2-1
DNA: TGTGCCAGCAGTTCAGGTTCCCCCTTCGATGAGCAGTTCTTC
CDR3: CASSSGSPFDEQFF

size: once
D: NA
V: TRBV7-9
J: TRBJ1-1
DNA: TGTGCCAGCAGCCGTATGACGGTAGCTTTCTTT
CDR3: CASSRMTVAFF

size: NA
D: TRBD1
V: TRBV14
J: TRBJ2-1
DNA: TGTGCCAGCAGCCCTAGTACAGCAGGGGGGCAGTTCTTC
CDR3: CASSPSTAGGQFF

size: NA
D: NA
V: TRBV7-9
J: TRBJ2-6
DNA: TGTGCCAGCAGCCGCTCGGTAGGAGGGGCCAACGTCCTGACTTTC
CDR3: CASSRSVGGANVLTF

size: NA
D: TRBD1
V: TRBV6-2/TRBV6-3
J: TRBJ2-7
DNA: TGTGCCAGCAGTTCTAGTGCGGACAGGGGGCGCGAGCAGTACTTC
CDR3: CASSSSADRGREQYF

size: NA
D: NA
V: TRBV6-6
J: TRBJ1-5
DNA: TGTGCCAGCGCGACGAACAGGCCCAGCAATCAGCCCCAGCATTTT
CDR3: CASATNRPSNQPQHF

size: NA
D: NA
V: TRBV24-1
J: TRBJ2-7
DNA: TGTGCCACCAGTGACCCGGACGGCTCCTACGAGCAGTACTTC
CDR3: CATSDPDGSYEQYF

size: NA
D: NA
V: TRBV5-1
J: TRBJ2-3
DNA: TGCGCCAGCAGCGAGGCATTAGGTAGCACAGATACGCAGTATTTT
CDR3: CASSEALGSTDTQYF

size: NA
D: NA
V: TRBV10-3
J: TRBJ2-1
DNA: TGTGCCATCATGAGGACACAGCGGGTGGGGACGTACAATGAGCAGTTCTTC
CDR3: CAIMRTQRVGTYNEQFF

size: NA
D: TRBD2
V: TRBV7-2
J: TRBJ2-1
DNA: TGTGCCAGCAGGCAGACTAGCGGGGGGCCATTCGGTTACAATGAGCAGTTCTTC
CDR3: CASRQTSGGPFGYNEQFF

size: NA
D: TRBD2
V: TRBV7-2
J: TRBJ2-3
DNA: TGTGCCAGCAGCTTACTCGGGGGGGATAGCACAGATACGCAGTATTTT
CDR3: CASSLLGGDSTDTQYF

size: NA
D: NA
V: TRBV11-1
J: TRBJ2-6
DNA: TGTGCCAGCAGCTTAGTTCAGGGCTCTGGGGCCAACGTCCTGACTTTC
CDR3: CASSLVQGSGANVLTF

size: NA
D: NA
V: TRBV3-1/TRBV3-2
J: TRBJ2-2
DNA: TGTGCCAGCAGCCACGCGCGGCGGGGGGGGACAGGCACCGGGGAGCTGTTTTTT
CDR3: CASSHARRGGTGTGELFF

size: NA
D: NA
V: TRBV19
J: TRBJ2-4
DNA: TGTGCCAGTAGCCACCCCAACTCCGGACAGCGGGCGGGCATTCAGTACTTC
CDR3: CASSHPNSGQRAGIQYF

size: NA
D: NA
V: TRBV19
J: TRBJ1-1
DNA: TGTGCCAGTAGTACGGGGTTGAACACTGAAGCTTTCTTT
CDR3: CASSTGLNTEAFF

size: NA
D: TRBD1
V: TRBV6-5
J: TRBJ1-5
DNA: TGTGCCAGCAGACCTCGACAGGGGGAGGCCCAGCCCCAGCATTTT
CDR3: CASRPRQGEAQPQHF

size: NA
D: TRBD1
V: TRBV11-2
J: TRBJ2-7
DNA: TGTGCCAGCAGTAGAGGGACAGGGTCGTACGAGCAGTACTTC
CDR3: CASSRGTGSYEQYF

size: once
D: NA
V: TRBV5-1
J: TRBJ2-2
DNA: TGCGCCAGCAGCTTGGCCGCACAACCCAACACCGGGGAGCTGTTTTTT
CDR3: CASSLAAQPNTGELFF